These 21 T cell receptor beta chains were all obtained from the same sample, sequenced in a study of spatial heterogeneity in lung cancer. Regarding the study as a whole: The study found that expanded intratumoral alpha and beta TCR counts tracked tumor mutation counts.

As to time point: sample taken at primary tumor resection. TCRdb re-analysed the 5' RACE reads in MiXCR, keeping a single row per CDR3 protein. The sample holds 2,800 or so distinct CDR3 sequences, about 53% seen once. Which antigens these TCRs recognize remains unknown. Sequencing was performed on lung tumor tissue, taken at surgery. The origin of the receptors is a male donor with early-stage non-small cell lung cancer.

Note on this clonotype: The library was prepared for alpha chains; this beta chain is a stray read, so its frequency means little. The CDR3 nucleotides are TGCAGCGCCACCTTGACAGGGCCCAATCAGCCCCAGCATTTT. Its translation is CSATLTGPNQPQHF. The chain links TRBV29-1 to TRBJ1-5, with 7 bases that match TRBD1. The junction had 9 bases not matched to a gene; V was cut back by 7 bases and J by 3 bases. CDR3 length: 14 amino acids. The V gene's germline CDR1 is SQVTM and CDR2 ANQGSEA.

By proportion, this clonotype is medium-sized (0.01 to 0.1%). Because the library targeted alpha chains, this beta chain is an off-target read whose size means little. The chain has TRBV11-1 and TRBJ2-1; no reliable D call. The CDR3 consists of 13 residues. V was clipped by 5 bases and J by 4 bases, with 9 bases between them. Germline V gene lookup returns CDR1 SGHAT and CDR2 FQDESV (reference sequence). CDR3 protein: CASSPQRYNEQFF. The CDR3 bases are TGTGCCAGCAGCCCGCAGCGATACAATGAGCAGTTCTTC.

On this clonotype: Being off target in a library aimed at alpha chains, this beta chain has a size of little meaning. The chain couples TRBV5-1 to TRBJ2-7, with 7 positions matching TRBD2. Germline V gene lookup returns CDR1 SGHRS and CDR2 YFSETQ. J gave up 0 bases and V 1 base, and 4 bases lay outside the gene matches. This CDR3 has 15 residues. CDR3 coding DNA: TGCGCCAGCAGCTTGACGGGAGGCACCTCCTACGAGCAGTACTTC. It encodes CASSLTGGTSYEQYF.

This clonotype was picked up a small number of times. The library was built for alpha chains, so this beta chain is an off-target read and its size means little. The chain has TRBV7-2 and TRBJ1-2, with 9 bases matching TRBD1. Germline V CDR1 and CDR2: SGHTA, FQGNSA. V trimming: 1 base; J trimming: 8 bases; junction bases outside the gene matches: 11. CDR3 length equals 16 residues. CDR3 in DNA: TGTGCCAGCAGCTTAGGCGTAGGGGGACAGGGAGAGGGCTACACCTTC. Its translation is CASSLGVGGQGEGYTF.

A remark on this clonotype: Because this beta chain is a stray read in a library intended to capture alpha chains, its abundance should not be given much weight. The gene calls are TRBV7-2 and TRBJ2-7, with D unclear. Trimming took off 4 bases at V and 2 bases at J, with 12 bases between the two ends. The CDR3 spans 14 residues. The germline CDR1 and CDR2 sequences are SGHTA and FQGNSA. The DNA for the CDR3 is TGTGCCAGCAGCTCCAATTACCCCACCTACGAGCAGTACTTC. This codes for CASSSNYPTYEQYF.

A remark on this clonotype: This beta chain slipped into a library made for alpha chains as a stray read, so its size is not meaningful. The CDR3 here is CSVLTGADEKLFF. In DNA, the CDR3 is TGCAGCGTGCTCACAGGGGCGGATGAAAAACTGTTTTTT. The rearrangement links TRBV29-1 to TRBJ1-4; 7 bases are shared with TRBD1. The CDR3 runs to 13 residues. Germline CDR1 and CDR2: SQVTM and ANQGSEA. J lost 6 bases, V lost 6 bases, and 7 bases had no gene match.

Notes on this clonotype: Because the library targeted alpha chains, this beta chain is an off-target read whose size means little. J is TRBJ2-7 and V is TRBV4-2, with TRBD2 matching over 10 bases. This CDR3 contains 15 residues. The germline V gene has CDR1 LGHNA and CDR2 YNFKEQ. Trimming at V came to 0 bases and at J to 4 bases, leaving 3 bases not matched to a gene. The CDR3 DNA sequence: TGTGCCAGCAGCCAAGAAATTAGCGGGGGGTACGAGCAGTACTTC. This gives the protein CASSQEISGGYEQYF.

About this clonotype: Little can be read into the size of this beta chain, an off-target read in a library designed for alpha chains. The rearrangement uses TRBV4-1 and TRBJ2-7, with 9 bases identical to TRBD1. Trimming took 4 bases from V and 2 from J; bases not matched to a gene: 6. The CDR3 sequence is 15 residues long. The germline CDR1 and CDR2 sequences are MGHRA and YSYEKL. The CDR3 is CASSLAGTGTYEQYF. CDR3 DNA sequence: TGCGCCAGCAGCCTAGCCGGGACAGGGACCTACGAGCAGTACTTC.

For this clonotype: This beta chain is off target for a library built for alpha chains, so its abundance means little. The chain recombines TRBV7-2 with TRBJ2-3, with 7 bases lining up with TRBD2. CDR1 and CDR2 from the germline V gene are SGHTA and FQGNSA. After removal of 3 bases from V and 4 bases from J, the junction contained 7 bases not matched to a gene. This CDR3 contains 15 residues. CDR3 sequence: CASSFRLAVADTQYF. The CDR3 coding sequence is TGTGCCAGCAGCTTTCGGCTAGCGGTGGCAGATACGCAGTATTTT.

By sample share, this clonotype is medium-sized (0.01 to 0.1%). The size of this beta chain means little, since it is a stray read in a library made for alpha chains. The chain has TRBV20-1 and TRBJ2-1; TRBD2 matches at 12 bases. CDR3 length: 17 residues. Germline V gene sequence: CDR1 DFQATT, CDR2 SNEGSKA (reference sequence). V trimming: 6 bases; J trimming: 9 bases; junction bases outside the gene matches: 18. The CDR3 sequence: CSAAPPLTSGRRGEQFF. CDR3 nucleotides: TGCAGTGCCGCCCCGCCGCTAACTAGCGGGAGGAGGGGTGAGCAGTTCTTC.

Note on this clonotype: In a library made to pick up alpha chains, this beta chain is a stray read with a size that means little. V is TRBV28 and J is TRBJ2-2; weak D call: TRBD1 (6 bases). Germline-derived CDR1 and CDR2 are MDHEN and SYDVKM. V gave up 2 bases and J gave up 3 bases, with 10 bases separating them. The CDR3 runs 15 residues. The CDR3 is CASSLLRTDTGELFF. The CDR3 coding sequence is TGTGCCAGCAGTTTACTCCGGACAGACACCGGGGAGCTGTTTTTT. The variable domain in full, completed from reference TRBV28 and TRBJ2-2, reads DVKVTQSSRYLVKRTGEKVFLECVQDMDHENMFWYRQDPGLGLRLIYFSYDVKMKEKGDIPEGYSVSREKKERFSLILESASTNQTSMYLCASSLLRTDTGELFFGEGSRLTVL.

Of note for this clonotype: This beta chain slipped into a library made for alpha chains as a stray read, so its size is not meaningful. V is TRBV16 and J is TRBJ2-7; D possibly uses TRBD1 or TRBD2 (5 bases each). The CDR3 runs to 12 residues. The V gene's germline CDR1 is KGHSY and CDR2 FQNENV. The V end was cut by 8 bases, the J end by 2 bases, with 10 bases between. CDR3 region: CASGDATYEQYF. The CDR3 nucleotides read TGTGCCAGCGGGGACGCAACCTACGAGCAGTACTTC.

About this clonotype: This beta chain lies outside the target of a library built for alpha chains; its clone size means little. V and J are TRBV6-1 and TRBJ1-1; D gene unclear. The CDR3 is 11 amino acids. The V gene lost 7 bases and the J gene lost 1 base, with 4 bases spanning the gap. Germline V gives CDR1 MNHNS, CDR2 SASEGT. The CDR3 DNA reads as TGTGCCAGCACACGGAACACTGAAGCTTTCTTT. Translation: CASTRNTEAFF.

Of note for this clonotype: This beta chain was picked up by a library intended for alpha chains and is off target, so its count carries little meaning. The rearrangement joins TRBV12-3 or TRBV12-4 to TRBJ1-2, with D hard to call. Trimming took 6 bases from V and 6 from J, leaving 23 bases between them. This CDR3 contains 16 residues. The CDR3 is CASSPDRAVGDNGYTF. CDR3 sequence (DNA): TGTGCCAGCAGCCCTGATAGGGCCGTGGGCGACAATGGCTACACCTTC.

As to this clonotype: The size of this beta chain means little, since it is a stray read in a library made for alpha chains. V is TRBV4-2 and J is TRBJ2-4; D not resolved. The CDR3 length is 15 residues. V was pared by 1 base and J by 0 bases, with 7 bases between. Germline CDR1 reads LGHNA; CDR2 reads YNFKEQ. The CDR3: CASSQGVIAKNIQYF. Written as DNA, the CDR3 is TGTGCCAGCAGCCAAGGGGTCATAGCCAAAAACATTCAGTACTTC.

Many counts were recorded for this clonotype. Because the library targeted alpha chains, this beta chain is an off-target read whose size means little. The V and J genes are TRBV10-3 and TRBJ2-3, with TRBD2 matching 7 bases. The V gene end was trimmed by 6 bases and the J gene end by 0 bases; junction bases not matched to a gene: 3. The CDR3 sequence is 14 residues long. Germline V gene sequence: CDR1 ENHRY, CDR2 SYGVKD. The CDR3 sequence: CAISDSGSTDTQYF. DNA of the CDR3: TGTGCCATCAGCGATAGCGGGAGCACAGATACGCAGTATTTT.

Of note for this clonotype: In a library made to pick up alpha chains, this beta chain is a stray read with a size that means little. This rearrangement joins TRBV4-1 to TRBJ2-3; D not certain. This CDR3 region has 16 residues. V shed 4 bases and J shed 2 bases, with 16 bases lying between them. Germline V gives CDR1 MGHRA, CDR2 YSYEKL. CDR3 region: CASSLGPALHTDTQYF. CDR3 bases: TGCGCCAGCAGCCTCGGGCCGGCGCTCCACACAGATACGCAGTATTTT.

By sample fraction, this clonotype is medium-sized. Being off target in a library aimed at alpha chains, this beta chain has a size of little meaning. The CDR3 is CASSLLAGGEDTQYF. The DNA for the CDR3 is TGTGCCAGCAGCTTATTGGCGGGAGGGGAAGATACGCAGTATTTT. The chain has TRBV5-6 and TRBJ2-3; 9 nucleotides align to TRBD2. The CDR3 length is 15 residues. V was clipped by 2 bases and J by 5 bases; unmatched bases: 6. Germline assignment: CDR1 SGHDT and CDR2 YYEEEE.

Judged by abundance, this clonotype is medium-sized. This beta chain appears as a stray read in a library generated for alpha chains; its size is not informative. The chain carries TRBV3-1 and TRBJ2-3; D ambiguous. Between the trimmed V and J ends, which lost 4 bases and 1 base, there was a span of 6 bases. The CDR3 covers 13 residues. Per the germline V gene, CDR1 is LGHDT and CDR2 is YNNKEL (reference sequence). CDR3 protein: CASSPAGTDTQYF. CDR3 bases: TGTGCCAGCAGCCCGGCAGGCACAGATACGCAGTATTTT.

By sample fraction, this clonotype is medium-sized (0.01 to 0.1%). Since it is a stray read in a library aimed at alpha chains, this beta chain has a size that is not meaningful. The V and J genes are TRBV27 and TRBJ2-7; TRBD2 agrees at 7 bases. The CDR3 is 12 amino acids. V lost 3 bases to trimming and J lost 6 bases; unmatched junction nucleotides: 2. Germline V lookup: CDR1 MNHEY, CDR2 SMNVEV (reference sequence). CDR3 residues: CASSFWGGEQYF. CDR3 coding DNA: TGTGCCAGCAGTTTCTGGGGGGGCGAGCAGTACTTC.

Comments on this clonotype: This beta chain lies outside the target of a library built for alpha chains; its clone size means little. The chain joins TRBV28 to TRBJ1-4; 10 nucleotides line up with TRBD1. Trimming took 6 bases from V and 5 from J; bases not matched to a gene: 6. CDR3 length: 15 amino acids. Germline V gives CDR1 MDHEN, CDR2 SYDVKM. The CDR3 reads CASRATGGENEKLFF. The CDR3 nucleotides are TGTGCCAGCAGGGCGACAGGGGGCGAAAATGAAAAACTGTTTTTT. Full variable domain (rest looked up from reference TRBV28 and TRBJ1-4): DVKVTQSSRYLVKRTGEKVFLECVQDMDHENMFWYRQDPGLGLRLIYFSYDVKMKEKGDIPEGYSVSREKKERFSLILESASTNQTSMYLCASRATGGENEKLFFGSGTQLSVL.